This T cell receptor (beta chain) is drawn from a study of control samples from healthy donors and cancer patients. Clones were sequenced by immunoSEQ multiplex PCR, and TCRdb holds only the in-frame ones, with some missing. The repertoire holds over 45,000 clones, with roughly 92% as singletons. CDR3 size: 16 residues. With 3 bases clipped from V and 5 bases from J, the junction kept 10 bases outside the gene matches. CDR1 is MNHNY, CDR2 SVGAGI, per germline (reference sequence). This receptor was identified in a man aged 25-40 years with colorectal cancer. The source material was PBMCs. The chain links TRBV6-6 to TRBJ2-5, with 9 bases lining up with TRBD2. The CDR3 protein is CASSYLRGGLGETQYF. Here the CDR3 DNA reads TGTGCCAGCAGTTATCTGCGGGGGGGCCTTGGTGAGACCCAGTACTTC.